Listed below are T cell receptor beta chains from one sample, sequenced in a study of blood T cell repertoires in COVID-19. Assay: immunoSEQ multiplex PCR; the TCRdb copy retains only in-frame clones and omits some. The sample lists about 420,000 clones, approximately 90% occurring once. Sequencing was carried out using peripheral blood. The receptor set was obtained from a man aged 18 to 29 with COVID-19, enrolled during active disease. Both conserved end residues are trimmed from each CDR3.

V gene	J gene	CDR3 protein
TRBV5-4	TRBJ2-7	ASSDRTGEDEQY
TRBV13	TRBJ2-3	ASSLGLRGIKDTQY
TRBV6-5	TRBJ2-2	AGGTGELF
TRBV6-5	TRBJ2-5	ASSYGQGETQY
TRBV12-1	TRBJ2-3	ASSPRDTNTQY
TRBV19	TRBJ1-3	ASSTGQFSGNTIY
TRBV3-1/TRBV3-2	TRBJ1-3	ASSIGISGNTIY
TRBV15	TRBJ2-2	ATSRGGVKTGELF
TRBV13	TRBJ2-2	ASSLDLDSQVTGELF
TRBV25-1	TRBJ2-7	ASRARGLAGGPSYEQY
TRBV12-5	TRBJ2-5	ASGFGDRGETQY
TRBV27	TRBJ2-5	ASSFLGGETQY
TRBV5-1	TRBJ2-1	ASSPQEGWHNEQF
TRBV29-1	TRBJ2-1	SVERRGTAGTSGSARGNEQF
TRBV5-1	TRBJ1-6	ASSLGQGVNSPLH
TRBV7-8	TRBJ2-7	ASISYRDSSYEQY
TRBV11-2	TRBJ1-1	ASSLGTYRVNTEAF
TRBV21-1	TRBJ2-5	ASSKVCGGAVETQY
TRBV11-3	TRBJ2-7	ASSLRGYEQY
TRBV19	TRBJ1-4	ASSMGRGGEKLF
TRBV18	TRBJ2-1	ASSPRTGVNEQF
TRBV7-9	TRBJ2-7	ASSTGQGNRDEQY
TRBV7-9	TRBJ2-7	ASSPREPYEQY
TRBV10-3	TRBJ2-2	AIRPNDRDTGELF
TRBV6-6	TRBJ2-5	ASSYPGLGETQY
TRBV10-1	TRBJ2-2	ASSLFGTSGGLGGELF
TRBV13	TRBJ2-7	ASSLKPQSAYEQY
TRBV4-2	TRBJ2-4	ASSQESGLAGKNIQY
TRBV3-1/TRBV3-2	TRBJ2-7	ASSLTSDEQY
TRBV10-3	TRBJ1-3	AISEGRTGGGGNTIY
TRBV3-1/TRBV3-2	TRBJ1-1	ASSHPAQDTEAF
TRBV6-6	TRBJ2-2	ASRRSRDSANTGELF
TRBV11-2	TRBJ2-2	ASSKGQTTGELF
TRBV13	TRBJ2-7	ASSPWGGEQY
TRBV24-1	TRBJ2-3	ATSDPSGGVGDTQY
TRBV7-9	TRBJ1-1	ASSLGQNTEAF
TRBV5-6	TRBJ2-7	ASSSTRDRGEQY
TRBV5-1	TRBJ1-5	ASSGGVNQPQH
TRBV6-5	TRBJ2-3	ASSWGGSRTDTQY
TRBV21-1	TRBJ2-6	ASSKEMMGPGANVLT
TRBV10-2	TRBJ1-4	ASSDSGDEKLF
TRBV5-1	TRBJ2-3	ASSQHQGVFTDTQY
TRBV19	TRBJ1-2	ASSIVPRDYGYT
TRBV28	TRBJ2-7	ASRGPGQGVEQY
TRBV4-1	TRBJ2-3	ASSQDRGGGASDTQY
TRBV18	TRBJ1-1	ASSPLSGMNTEAF
TRBV19	TRBJ1-1	ASTRGHMNTEAF
TRBV5-1	TRBJ2-1	ASSAGLAGGGNEQF
TRBV7-8	TRBJ2-1	ASSRALAGVVNEQF
TRBV5-4	TRBJ2-7	ASSPGGYSGSYEQY
TRBV2	TRBJ2-6	ASNWGGPGANVLT
TRBV6-5	TRBJ2-3	ASSFQMGGFGDTQY
TRBV2	TRBJ2-7	ASRDRGYEQY